These T cell receptor beta chains were read from a single sample in a study of blood T cell repertoires in COVID-19. TCRdb keeps only in-frame clones here, not all; method: immunoSEQ multiplex PCR. Found here are 300,000 or so clones, about four fifths of them singletons; the top ten hold about 1.2%. The specimen was peripheral blood. The receptors come from a woman aged 50 to 60 with acute or convalescent COVID-19. CDR3s include the opening cysteine and the closing phenylalanine or tryptophan.

>TRBV9
CASSVAPAGGNTEAFF
>TRBV11-3
CASSLTDTQYF
>TRBV7-8
CASTKLASGPQETQYF
>TRBV19
CASSNAGTGRTDTQYF
>TRBV7-2
CASSLRRAGDTEAFF
>TRBV12-3/TRBV12-4
CASSLGLGHEQFF
>TRBV10-3
CAISDGTGWGADTQYF
>TRBV24-1
CATSAASGNHEQFF
>TRBV30
CAWRGDSNQPQHF
>TRBV2
CASSETEQDYTGELFF
>TRBV29-1
CSVDLQFNTEAFF
>TRBV7-9
CASSLLAGAYEQYF
>TRBV15
CATRTGVGNEKLFF
>TRBV11-2
CASRRTGSYGYTF
>TRBV18
CASSSGLAETQYF
>TRBV6-5
CASSRNTEAFF
>TRBV30
CAWRRGGNEKLFF
>TRBV19
CASSMGQGNNSPLHF
>TRBV30
CAWSVRRGLGEKLFF
>TRBV5-1
CASSLDRANTGELFF
>TRBV19
CASSLAPKPRDTQYF
>TRBV30
CAWLQGVPNTEAFF
>TRBV2
CATSDIYEQFF
>TRBV6-4
CASSAGQADTQYF
>TRBV7-2
CASSYERQGVEAFF
>TRBV19
CASINRGGNGEAFF
>TRBV7-2
CASSPGTAYGYTF
>TRBV5-1
CASSELAGEYEQFF
>TRBV5-1
CASSLNGAGENIQYF
>TRBV3-1/TRBV3-2
CASSPGTGEDGYTF
>TRBV18
CASSPIQAATNEKLFF
>TRBV3-1/TRBV3-2
CASSLTGDEQFF
>TRBV2
CASNLNQDGYTF
>TRBV10-2
CASSALAGQETQYF
>TRBV10-2
CASSPGWQNTIYF
>TRBV27
CASTIPYEQYF
>TRBV7-8
CASSLRASGANVLTF
>TRBV19
CASSIRGGANYGYTF
>TRBV5-1
CASSLALDDTGELFF
>TRBV30
CAWSSLTEAFF